Included here is one TCR beta chain sequence, with context. This entry belongs to a study of cytomegalovirus exposure and HLA in healthy donors. The V end lost 6 bases, the J end lost 0 bases, and 15 bases lay between the germline ends. This CDR3 is built from 15 residues. CDR1 SEHNR and CDR2 FQNEAQ come from the germline V gene (reference sequence). Sequenced by immunoSEQ multiplex PCR; TCRdb stores in-frame clones only, minus some. The data hold around 98,000 clones, with over 75% observed a single time. The TCR sequence derives from a young man in good health and CMV-seropositive. The chain uses TRBV7-9 and TRBJ2-7, with a possible D match to TRBD1 (5 bases). The sequenced sample was PBMCs. For the CDR3, the DNA is TGTGCCAGCAGTTCGGACAAACGAAGCTCCTACGAGCAGTACTTC. Its translation is CASSSDKRSSYEQYF.